Given below is one T cell receptor beta chain in context. Its antigen remains undetermined. No base-level quality is on record; no much larger clone is a single base apart. Donors were healthy HIV-negative adults with no recently reported acute infections or vaccinations. Only Caucasian adults living in Nashville, Tennessee, USA were represented among the donors. CD4+ T cells were enriched through magnetic negative selection, after which naive cells were positively selected on CD45RA and the remaining negative fraction served as the memory subset. Blood was obtained by leukapheresis, after which PBMCs were separated by Ficoll-Histopaque density gradient centrifugation and cryopreserved in liquid nitrogen vapor phase. Analytical flow cytometry was used to check the purity and quantity of every magnetically sorted T cell population. Each sorted fraction had its genomic DNA isolated and then quantified by UV absorbance on a Nanodrop 2000c.

Measured from the cysteine to the phenylalanine, the CDR3 is 16 residues long. The kept DNA is CDR3 alone, 48 bases in frame from the first base. This sample is drawn from a study of shared clonotypes between healthy human individuals (TCRdb year 2020). Study-level background: A few men and two women, aged 18 to 49 years, made up the cohort. Per donor, three plates each were used for CD4 naive and CD4 memory, two for CD8 naive, and one for CD8 memory. The study deeply sequenced blood TCR repertoires of several healthy adults to estimate repertoire size and the extent of clonotype sharing between individuals. Libraries were prepared and TCR repertoires were sequenced by different laboratories using diverse techniques, in order to increase sequencing depth and limit assay-specific biases. Leukapheresis yielded between about 0.85 and 10 billion PBMCs per donor. Overall results and qualifications from the work: Compared with non-shared clonotypes, clonotypes shared by all four sorted-subset donors had higher generation probabilities. Sampling was limited to blood, and TCR repertoires in tissue likely differ from TCR repertoires in blood. Roughly 5% of naive CD4, 3.5% of naive CD8, 2.3% of memory CD4, and approximately 0.39% of memory CD8 clonotypes were shared across a handful of donors. Pairwise subsampling indicated that sequencing depth was expected to affect the degree of clonotype sharing among donors. The genetic and exposure-history diversity represented was limited by the small number of donors. Incomplete sequencing was indicated by rarefaction of sorted-subset datasets, despite the large sequencing depth. Naive subsets generally had larger estimated clonotype richness than memory subsets did.

TCR CDR3 regions were amplified from genomic DNA by multiplex PCR using the deep immunoSEQ assay. Genomic DNA extracted from each cell subset was distributed evenly over all wells of several immunoSEQ 96-well plates, and each plate served as one replicate. For sorted subsets, about 0.2 ug genomic DNA, equal to tens of thousands of T cell genomes, was loaded into each replicate PCR. Purified libraries were quantified with a Qubit 3.0 fluorometer, sized on a Bioanalyzer 2100, and re-quantified with the KAPA Library Quantification kit. Every immunoSEQ 96-well plate was sequenced on a dedicated single-read 150-cycle Illumina NextSeq 550 flow cell. Turning to the authors' computational methods: Because the immunoSEQ output included only junctional sequences and no quality scores, the filtering could not be the same as the filtering used for full-length reads. To assign V/J genes and CDR3, sequences were annotated using PyIR, a Python wrapper for IgBLAST v1.9, with IMGT germline references. Reads were filtered out if the reads had weak V/J assignments (E-value above 1e-6), no CDR3, stop codons, out-of-frame junctions, or ambiguous translated residues. V3J clonotypes were defined as sequences sharing an identical inferred V gene, J gene, and CDR3 amino acid sequence. Percentage overlap between repertoires was computed as shared unique clonotypes divided by the size of the smaller repertoire. RTK rarefaction, the Chao1 estimator, and Recon v2.1 estimates of unobserved clonotypes were used to assess repertoire richness. Generation probabilities were computed with OLGA for all TCRbeta clonotypes obtained by the gDNA method from several donors. Held by TCRdb, this immuneACCESS table contains in-frame sequences only and omits some clones. Under half of the omission traces to an unresolved V gene where checked; the cause of the rest is unknown. From that table come the V and J calls and clone size; the DNA was used to work out D and trimming. This sample comprises approximately 2.3 million clones, roughly 93% of them detected only once. The ten largest clones add up to under 0.45% of the sample.

The sequence joins TRBV12-2 to TRBJ2-3. TRBV12-2 is shown as a pseudogene. The sample comprised naive CD4+ T cells from PBMCs. What this sample's cell subset or site label stands for: CD45RA+ positively selected. The sequence came from a man between 18 and 35 years old in good health. Some clones in this sample may be carry-over from other donors' samples. The sequenced DNA: TGTGCAAGTCGCTTAGAGGGGGGCCCGGCCACAGATACGCAGTATTTT. It encodes CASRLEGGPATDTQYF.